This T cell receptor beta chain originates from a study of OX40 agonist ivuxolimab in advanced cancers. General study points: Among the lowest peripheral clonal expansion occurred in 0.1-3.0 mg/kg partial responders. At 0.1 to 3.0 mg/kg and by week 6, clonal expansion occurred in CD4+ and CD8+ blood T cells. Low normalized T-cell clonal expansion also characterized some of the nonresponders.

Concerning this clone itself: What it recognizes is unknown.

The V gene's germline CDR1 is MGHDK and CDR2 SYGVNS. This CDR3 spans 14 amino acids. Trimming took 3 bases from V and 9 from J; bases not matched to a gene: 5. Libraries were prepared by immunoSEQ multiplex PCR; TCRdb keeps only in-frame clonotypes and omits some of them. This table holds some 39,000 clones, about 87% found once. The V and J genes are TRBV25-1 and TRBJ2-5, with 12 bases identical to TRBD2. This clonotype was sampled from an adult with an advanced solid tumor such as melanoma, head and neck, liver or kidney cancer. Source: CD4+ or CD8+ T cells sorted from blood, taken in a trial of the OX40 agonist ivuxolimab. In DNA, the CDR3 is TGTGCCAGCAGTGAGCAACTAGCGGGAGGTGCCCAGTACTTC. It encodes CASSEQLAGGAQYF.